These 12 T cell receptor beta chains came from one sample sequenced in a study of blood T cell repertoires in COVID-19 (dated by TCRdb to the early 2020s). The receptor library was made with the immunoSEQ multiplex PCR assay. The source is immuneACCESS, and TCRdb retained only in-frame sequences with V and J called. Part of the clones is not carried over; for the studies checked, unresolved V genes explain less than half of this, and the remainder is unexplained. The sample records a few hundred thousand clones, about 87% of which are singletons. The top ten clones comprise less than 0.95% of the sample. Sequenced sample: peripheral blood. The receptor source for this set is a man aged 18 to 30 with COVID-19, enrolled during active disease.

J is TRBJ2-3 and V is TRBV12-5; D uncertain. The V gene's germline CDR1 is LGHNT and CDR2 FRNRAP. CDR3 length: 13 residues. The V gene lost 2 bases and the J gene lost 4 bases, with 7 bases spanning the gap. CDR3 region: CASGLFGPDTQYF. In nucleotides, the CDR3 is TGTGCTAGTGGTTTGTTTGGGCCAGATACGCAGTATTTT. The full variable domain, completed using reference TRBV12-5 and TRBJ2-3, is DARVTQTPRHKVTEMGQEVTMRCQPILGHNTVFWYRQTMMQGLELLAYFRNRAPLDDSGMPKDRFSAEMPDATLATLKIQPSEPRDSAVYFCASGLFGPDTQYFGPGTRLTVL.

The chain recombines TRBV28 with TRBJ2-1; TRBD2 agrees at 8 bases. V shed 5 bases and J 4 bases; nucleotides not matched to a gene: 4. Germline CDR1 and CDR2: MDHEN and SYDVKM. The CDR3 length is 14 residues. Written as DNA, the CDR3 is TGTGCCAGCAGTGGGACTAGACTATACAATGAGCAGTTCTTC. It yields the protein CASSGTRLYNEQFF.

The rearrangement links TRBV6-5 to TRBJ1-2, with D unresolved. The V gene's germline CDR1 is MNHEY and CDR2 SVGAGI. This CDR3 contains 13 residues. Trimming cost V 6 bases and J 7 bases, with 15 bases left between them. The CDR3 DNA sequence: TGTGCCAGCAGCGTGGAGGCCCTCTCTGGCTACACCTTC. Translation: CASSVEALSGYTF.

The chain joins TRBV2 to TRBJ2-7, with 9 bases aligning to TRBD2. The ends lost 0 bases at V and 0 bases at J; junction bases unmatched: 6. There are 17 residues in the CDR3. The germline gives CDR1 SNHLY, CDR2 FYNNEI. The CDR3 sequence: CASSEAIAGEGSYEQYF. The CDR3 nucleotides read TGTGCCAGCAGTGAAGCTATAGCGGGAGAAGGCTCCTACGAGCAGTACTTC.

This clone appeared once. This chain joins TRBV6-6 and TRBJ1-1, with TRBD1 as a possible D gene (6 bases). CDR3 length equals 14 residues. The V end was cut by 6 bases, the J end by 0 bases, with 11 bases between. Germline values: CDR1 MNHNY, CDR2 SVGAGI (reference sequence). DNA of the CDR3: TGTGCCAGCAGGCAGACAGGAGTGAACACTGAAGCTTTCTTT. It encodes CASRQTGVNTEAFF.

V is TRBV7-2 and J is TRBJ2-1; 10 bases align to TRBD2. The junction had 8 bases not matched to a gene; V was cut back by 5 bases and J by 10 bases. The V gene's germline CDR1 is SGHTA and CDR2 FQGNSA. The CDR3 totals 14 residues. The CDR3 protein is CASSAYSGGGEQFF. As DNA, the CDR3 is TGTGCCAGCAGCGCATACAGCGGGGGGGGAGAGCAGTTCTTC.

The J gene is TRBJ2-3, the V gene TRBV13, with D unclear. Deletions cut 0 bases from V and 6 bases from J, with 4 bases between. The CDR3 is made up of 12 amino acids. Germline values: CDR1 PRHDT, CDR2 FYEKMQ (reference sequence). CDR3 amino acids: CASSLGPDTQYF. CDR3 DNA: TGTGCCAGCAGCTTAGGCCCGGATACGCAGTATTTT.

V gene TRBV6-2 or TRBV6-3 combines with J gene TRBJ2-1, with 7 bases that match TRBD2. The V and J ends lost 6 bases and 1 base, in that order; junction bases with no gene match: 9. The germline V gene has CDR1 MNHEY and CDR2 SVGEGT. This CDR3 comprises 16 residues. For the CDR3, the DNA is TGTGCCAGCAGCAAAACTAGCGCCAAGTCCTACAATGAGCAGTTCTTC. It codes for CASSKTSAKSYNEQFF.

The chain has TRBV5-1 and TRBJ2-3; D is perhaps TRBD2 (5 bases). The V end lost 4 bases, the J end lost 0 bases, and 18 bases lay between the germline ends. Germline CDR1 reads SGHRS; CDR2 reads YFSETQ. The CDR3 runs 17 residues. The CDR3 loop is CASSRAALGGSTDTQYF. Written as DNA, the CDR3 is TGCGCCAGCAGCCGCGCGGCTTTGGGCGGGAGCACAGATACGCAGTATTTT. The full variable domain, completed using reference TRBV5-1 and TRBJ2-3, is KAGVTQTPRYLIKTRGQQVTLSCSPISGHRSVSWYQQTPGQGLQFLFEYFSETQRNKGNFPGRFSGRQFSNSRSEMNVSTLELGDSALYLCASSRAALGGSTDTQYFGPGTRLTVL.

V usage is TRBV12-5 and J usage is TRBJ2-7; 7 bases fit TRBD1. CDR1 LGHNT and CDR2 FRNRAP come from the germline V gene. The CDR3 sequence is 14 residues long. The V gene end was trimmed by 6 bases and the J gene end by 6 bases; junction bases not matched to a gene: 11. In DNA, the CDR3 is TGTGCTAGTGGCCCACCGACAGGGAAAGGCGAGCAGTACTTC. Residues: CASGPPTGKGEQYF. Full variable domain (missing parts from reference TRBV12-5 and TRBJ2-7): DARVTQTPRHKVTEMGQEVTMRCQPILGHNTVFWYRQTMMQGLELLAYFRNRAPLDDSGMPKDRFSAEMPDATLATLKIQPSEPRDSAVYFCASGPPTGKGEQYFGPGTRLTVT.

CDR3 nucleotide sequence: TGTGCCAGCAGTGCCCGGGGGAGCGGGGGAGACAATGAGCAGTTCTTC. Translated: CASSARGSGGDNEQFF. This chain joins TRBV2 and TRBJ2-1; 8 nucleotides line up with TRBD2. The V gene's germline CDR1 is SNHLY and CDR2 FYNNEI. Trimming at V came to 4 bases and at J to 5 bases, leaving 10 bases not matched to a gene. This CDR3 is built from 16 residues. Full variable domain (outside the CDR3, taken from reference TRBV2 and TRBJ2-1): EPEVTQTPSHQVTQMGQEVILRCVPISNHLYFYWYRQILGQKVEFLVSFYNNEISEKSEIFDDQFSVERPDGSNFTLKIRSTKLEDSAMYFCASSARGSGGDNEQFFGPGTRLTVL.

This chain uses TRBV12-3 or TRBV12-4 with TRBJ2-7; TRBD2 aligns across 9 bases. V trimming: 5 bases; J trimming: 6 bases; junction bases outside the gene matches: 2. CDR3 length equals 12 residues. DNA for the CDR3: TGTGCCAGCAGTGTGGGACTAGCCGAGCAGTACTTC. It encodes CASSVGLAEQYF.